This entry features one T cell receptor (beta chain) sequence. The antigen is unknown. These data originate in a study of T cell responses to AZD1222 COVID-19 vaccine. Study-wide results and limits: A mostly white British donor set with more females was recruited, and clonal diversity was possibly underestimated.

The CDR3 contains 13 residues. The ends were cut back, 5 bases at V and 8 bases at J, with 16 bases in the middle. Germline CDR1 is SGHNT and CDR2 is YYREEE (reference sequence). Clones were read by immunoSEQ multiplex PCR, and TCRdb kept only the in-frame ones, dropping some. The sample lists 95,000 to 150,000 clones; more than 85% were seen once. The sequence came from an adult in good health. The chain recombines TRBV5-4 with TRBJ1-2; no firm D call. The sample here was peripheral blood, taken on day 0 of AZD1222 vaccination. CDR3: CASRPEQYEGYTF. The CDR3 nucleotides read TGTGCCAGCAGGCCCGAGCAATATGAGGGCTACACCTTC.